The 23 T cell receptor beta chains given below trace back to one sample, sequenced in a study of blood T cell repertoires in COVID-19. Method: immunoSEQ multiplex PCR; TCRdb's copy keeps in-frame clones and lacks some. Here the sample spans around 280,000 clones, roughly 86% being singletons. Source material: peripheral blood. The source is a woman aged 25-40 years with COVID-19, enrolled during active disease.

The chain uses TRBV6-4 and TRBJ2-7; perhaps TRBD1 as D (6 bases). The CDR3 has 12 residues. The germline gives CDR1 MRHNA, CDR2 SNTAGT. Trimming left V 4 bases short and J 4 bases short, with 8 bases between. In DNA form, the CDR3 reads TGTGCCAGCAGTGTGACAGGTTACGAGCAGTACTTC. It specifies CASSVTGYEQYF.

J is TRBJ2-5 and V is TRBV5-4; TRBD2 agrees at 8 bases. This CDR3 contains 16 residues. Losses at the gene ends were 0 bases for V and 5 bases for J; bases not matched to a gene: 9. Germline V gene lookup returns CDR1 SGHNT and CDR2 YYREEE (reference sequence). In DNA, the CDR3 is TGTGCCAGCAGCTTGGCCAGCGGGAGTGGGGAGGAGACCCAGTACTTC. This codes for CASSLASGSGEETQYF.

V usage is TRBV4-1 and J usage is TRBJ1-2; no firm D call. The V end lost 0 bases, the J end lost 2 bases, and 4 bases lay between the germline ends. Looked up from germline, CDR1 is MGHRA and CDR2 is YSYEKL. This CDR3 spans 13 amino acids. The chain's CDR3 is CASSQESNYGYTF. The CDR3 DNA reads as TGCGCCAGCAGCCAAGAGTCGAACTATGGCTACACCTTC.

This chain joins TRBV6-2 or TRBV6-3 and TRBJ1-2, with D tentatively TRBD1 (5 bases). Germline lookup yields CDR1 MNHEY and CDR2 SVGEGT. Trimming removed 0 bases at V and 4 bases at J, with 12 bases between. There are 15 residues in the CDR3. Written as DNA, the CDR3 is TGTGCCAGCAGTTACTCTAGTTCAGGGCGCTATGGCTACACCTTC. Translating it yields CASSYSSSGRYGYTF.

Written as DNA, the CDR3 is TGCAGTGCTAGTCAGCGGGAGTTCTCCGAGCAGTACTTC. Its protein is CSASQREFSEQYF. The chain links TRBV20-1 to TRBJ2-7; 8 bases fit TRBD2. Per germline, CDR1 DFQATT and CDR2 SNEGSKA (reference sequence). The V and J ends lost 3 bases and 6 bases, in that order; junction bases with no gene match: 7. The CDR3 runs 13 residues.

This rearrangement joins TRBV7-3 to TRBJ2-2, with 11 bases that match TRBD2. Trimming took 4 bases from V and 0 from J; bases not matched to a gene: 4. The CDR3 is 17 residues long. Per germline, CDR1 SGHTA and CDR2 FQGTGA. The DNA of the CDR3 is TGTGCCAGCAGCTCCCGGACTAGCGGGTCGAACACCGGGGAGCTGTTTTTT. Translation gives CASSSRTSGSNTGELFF.

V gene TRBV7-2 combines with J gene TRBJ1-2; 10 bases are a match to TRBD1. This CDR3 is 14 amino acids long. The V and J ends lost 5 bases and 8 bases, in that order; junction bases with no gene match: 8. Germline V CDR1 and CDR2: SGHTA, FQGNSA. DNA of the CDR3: TGTGCCAGCAGCATCCGGGACAGGGGTTGGGGCTACACCTTC. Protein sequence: CASSIRDRGWGYTF.

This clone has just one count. For the CDR3, the DNA is TGTGCCAGCAGCTTAACGGGAGGGCCGCGGGAGGAGCAGTTCTTC. Residues: CASSLTGGPREEQFF. The V call is TRBV7-6, the J call TRBJ2-1; 8 bases are a match to TRBD2. CDR1 and CDR2 (germline): SGHVS, FNYEAQ. Germline trimming cut 2 bases from V and 10 bases from J; bases unmatched to any gene: 10. The CDR3 is 15 amino acids.

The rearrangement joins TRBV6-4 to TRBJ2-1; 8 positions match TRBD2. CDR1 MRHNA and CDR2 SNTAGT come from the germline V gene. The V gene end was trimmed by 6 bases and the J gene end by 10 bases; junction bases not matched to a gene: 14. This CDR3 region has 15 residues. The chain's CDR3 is CASSPGLAGLGEQFF. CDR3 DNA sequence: TGTGCCAGCAGCCCCGGACTAGCAGGCCTAGGGGAGCAGTTCTTC.

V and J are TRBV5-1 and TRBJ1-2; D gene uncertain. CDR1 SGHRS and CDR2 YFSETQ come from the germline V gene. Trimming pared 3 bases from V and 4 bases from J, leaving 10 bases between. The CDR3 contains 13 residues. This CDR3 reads CASSSDGSYGYTF. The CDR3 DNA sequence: TGCGCCAGCAGCTCCGACGGGAGCTATGGCTACACCTTC.

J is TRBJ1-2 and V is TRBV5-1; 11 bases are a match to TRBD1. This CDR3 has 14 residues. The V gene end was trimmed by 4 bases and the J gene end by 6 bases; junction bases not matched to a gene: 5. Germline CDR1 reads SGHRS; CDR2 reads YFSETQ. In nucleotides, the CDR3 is TGCGCCAGCAGCGAGGACAGGGGGCTTGATGGCTACACCTTC. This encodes CASSEDRGLDGYTF.

The CDR3 DNA follows: TGTGCCAGCAGTTTATTTCAGGGGGCAACTGAAGCTTTCTTT. This translates into CASSLFQGATEAFF. The chain combines TRBV27 with TRBJ1-1; 8 bases are shared with TRBD1. This CDR3 contains 14 residues. V was pared by 1 base and J by 5 bases, with 3 bases of the junction left unmatched. Germline lookup yields CDR1 MNHEY and CDR2 SMNVEV (reference sequence).

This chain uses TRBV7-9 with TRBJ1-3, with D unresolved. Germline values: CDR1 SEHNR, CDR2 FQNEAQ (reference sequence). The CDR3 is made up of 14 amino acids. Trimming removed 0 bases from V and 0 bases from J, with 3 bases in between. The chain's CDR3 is CASSLANSGNTIYF. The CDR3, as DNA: TGTGCCAGCAGCTTAGCTAACTCTGGAAACACCATATATTTT.

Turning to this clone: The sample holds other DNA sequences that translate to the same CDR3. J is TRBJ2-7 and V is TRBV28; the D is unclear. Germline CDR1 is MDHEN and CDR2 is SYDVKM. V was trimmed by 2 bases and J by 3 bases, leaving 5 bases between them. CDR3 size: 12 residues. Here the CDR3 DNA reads TGTGCCAGCAGTTTAACAGTCTACGAGCAGTACTTC. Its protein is CASSLTVYEQYF.

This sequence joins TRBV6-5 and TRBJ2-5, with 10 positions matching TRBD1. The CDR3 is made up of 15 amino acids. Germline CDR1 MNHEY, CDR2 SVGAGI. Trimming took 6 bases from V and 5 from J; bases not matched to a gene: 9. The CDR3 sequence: CASSDSGTGVETQYF. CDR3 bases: TGTGCCAGCAGCGACTCCGGGACAGGGGTTGAGACCCAGTACTTC.

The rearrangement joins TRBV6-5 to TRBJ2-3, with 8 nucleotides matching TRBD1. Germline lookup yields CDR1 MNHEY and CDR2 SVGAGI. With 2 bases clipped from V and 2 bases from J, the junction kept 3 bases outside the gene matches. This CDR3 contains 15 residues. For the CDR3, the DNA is TGTGCCAGCAGTTACCAGGGGGCCTTCACAGATACGCAGTATTTT. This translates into CASSYQGAFTDTQYF.

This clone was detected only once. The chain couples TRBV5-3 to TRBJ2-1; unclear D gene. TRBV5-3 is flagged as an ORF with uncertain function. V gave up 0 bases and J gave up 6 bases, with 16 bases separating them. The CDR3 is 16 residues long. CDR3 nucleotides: TGTGCCAGAAGCTTGGCCGTACTACGGCAGTCCAATGAGCAGTTCTTC. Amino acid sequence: CARSLAVLRQSNEQFF.

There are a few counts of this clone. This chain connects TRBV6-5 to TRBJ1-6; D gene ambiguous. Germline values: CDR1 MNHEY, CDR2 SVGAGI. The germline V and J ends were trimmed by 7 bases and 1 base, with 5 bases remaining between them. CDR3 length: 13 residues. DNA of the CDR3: TGTGCCAGCAAGAGGTCCTATAATTCACCCCTCCACTTT. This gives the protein CASKRSYNSPLHF.

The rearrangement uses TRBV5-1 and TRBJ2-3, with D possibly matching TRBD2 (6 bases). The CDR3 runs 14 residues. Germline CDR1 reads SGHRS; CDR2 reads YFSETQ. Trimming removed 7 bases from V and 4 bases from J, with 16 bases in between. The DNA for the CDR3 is TGCGCCAGCCTCCCCACGGGGGACGCAGATACGCAGTATTTT. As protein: CASLPTGDADTQYF.

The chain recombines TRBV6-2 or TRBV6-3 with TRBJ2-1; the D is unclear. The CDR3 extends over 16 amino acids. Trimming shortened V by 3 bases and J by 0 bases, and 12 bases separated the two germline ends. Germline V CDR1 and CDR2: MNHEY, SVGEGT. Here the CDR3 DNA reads TGTGCCAGCAGTTATCGTCTAGGTGGCTCCTACAATGAGCAGTTCTTC. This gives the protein CASSYRLGGSYNEQFF.

CDR3 DNA sequence: TGTGCCACGATACTCCCGGGTACCGGGGAGCTGTTTTTT. The encoded protein is CATILPGTGELFF. This rearrangement joins TRBV7-9 to TRBJ2-2; D unresolved. V dropped 10 bases and J dropped 5 bases, with 14 bases sitting between them. The CDR3 runs 13 residues. Germline lookup yields CDR1 SEHNR and CDR2 FQNEAQ (reference sequence).

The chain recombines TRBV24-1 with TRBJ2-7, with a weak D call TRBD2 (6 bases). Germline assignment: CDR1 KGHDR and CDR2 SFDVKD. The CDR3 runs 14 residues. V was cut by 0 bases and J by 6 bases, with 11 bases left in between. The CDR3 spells CATSDLGGSGEQYF. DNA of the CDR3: TGTGCCACCAGTGATTTGGGGGGGTCTGGCGAGCAGTACTTC.

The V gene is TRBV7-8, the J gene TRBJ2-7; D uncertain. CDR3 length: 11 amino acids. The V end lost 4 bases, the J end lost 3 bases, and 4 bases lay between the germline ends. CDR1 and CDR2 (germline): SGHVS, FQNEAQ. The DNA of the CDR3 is TGTGCCAGCAGCTCCAACTACGAGCAGTACTTC. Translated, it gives CASSSNYEQYF.